The 20 T cell receptor beta chains in this list originate from one sample, sequenced in a study of T cell responses to AZD1222 COVID-19 vaccine (dated by TCRdb to 2020 to 2022). Libraries were prepared through the immunoSEQ multiplex PCR assay. TCRdb took over this immuneACCESS table, retaining in-frame rearrangements with V and J assigned. Such tables are incomplete; in checked studies, under half of the missing clones stem from an unresolved V gene, and the remainder is unexplained. This sample has approximately 120,000 clones in its table, and 89% of those were observed once. Roughly a tenth of the sample is held by the ten biggest clonotypes. Per the publication, the time point label means: about 28 days (+/-7) after the second vaccine dose. The sample was peripheral blood, taken 28 days after the second AZD1222 dose. The receptors stem from an adult who received the AZD1222 COVID-19 vaccine.

This sequence joins TRBV6-1 and TRBJ1-2; no firm D call. This CDR3 spans 13 amino acids. From germline, CDR1 is MNHNS and CDR2 SASEGT. V was pared by 1 base and J by 4 bases, with 7 bases between. The CDR3 nucleotides are TGTGCCAGCAGTGAAGTGTACATCTATGGCTACACCTTC. Amino acid sequence: CASSEVYIYGYTF.

V and J are TRBV4-3 and TRBJ2-1; D is uncertain. CDR1 LGHNA and CDR2 YSLEER come from the germline V gene. This CDR3 spans 21 amino acids. V was clipped by 0 bases and J by 0 bases, with 24 bases between them. This CDR3 reads CASSQDLRARRVTSSYNEQFF. CDR3 DNA: TGCGCCAGCAGCCAAGACCTTCGGGCGCGTCGGGTTACCAGCTCCTACAATGAGCAGTTCTTC.

This sequence joins TRBV24-1 and TRBJ2-3; tentative D call: TRBD2 (6 bases). The CDR3 loop spans 12 amino acids. Germline assignment: CDR1 KGHDR and CDR2 SFDVKD. Trimming pared 9 bases from V and 2 bases from J, leaving 8 bases between. In DNA, the CDR3 is TGTGCCACCCGGGACTCCACAGATACGCAGTATTTT. This codes for CATRDSTDTQYF.

The chain joins TRBV2 to TRBJ2-2, with no clear D. The V gene lost 7 bases and the J gene lost 0 bases, with 12 bases spanning the gap. Germline V CDR1 and CDR2: SNHLY, FYNNEI. The CDR3 has 15 residues. CDR3 coding DNA: TGTGCCAGCATAATTCGGTTCGCGAACACCGGGGAGCTGTTTTTT. Amino acid sequence: CASIIRFANTGELFF.

The rearrangement uses TRBV9 and TRBJ2-3; the D gene is possibly TRBD1 (6 bases). The CDR3 loop spans 15 amino acids. Germline V CDR1 and CDR2: SGDLS, YYNGEE. Trimming removed 2 bases from V and 6 bases from J, with 16 bases in between. CDR3: CASSVRQAGGDTQYF. For the CDR3, the DNA is TGTGCCAGCAGCGTGAGACAGGCCGGCGGGGATACGCAGTATTTT.

This clone has only one observation. The chain is built from TRBV7-3 and TRBJ2-5; D is possibly TRBD2 (5 bases). Germline values: CDR1 SGHTA, CDR2 FQGTGA. The ends were cut back, 3 bases at V and 5 bases at J, with 13 bases in the middle. CDR3 length: 14 residues. The CDR3 sequence is CASSFGGGFETQYF. CDR3 sequence (DNA): TGTGCCAGCAGCTTTGGCGGCGGGTTTGAGACCCAGTACTTC.

As concerns this clone: Additional DNA sequences in this sample encode the identical CDR3. CDR3 sequence reads: CASSPSYEQYF. The CDR3 DNA is TGTGCCAGCAGCCCTTCCTACGAGCAGTACTTC. The chain carries TRBV7-8 and TRBJ2-7; D is ambiguous. Germline-derived CDR1 and CDR2 are SGHVS and FQNEAQ. The V end was cut by 5 bases, the J end by 1 base, with 3 bases between. The CDR3 has 11 residues.

The gene calls are TRBV18 and TRBJ2-7; 9 bases fit TRBD1. The germline CDR1 and CDR2 sequences are KGHSH and LQKENI. The V gene end was trimmed by 2 bases and the J gene end by 0 bases; junction bases not matched to a gene: 5. The CDR3 has 16 residues. The CDR3 here is CASSPTDRGRSYEQYF. CDR3 bases: TGTGCCAGCTCACCAACGGACAGGGGACGCTCCTACGAGCAGTACTTC.

The chain carries TRBV29-1 and TRBJ1-2; possible D gene TRBD1, 5 bases. Germline V gene lookup returns CDR1 SQVTM and CDR2 ANQGSEA. The V and J ends lost 7 bases and 4 bases respectively, with 25 bases between them. This CDR3 is 16 amino acids long. In DNA form, the CDR3 reads TGCAGCGCCAATGCGGGGCAGGCCTCTCTGTCCTATGGCTACACCTTC. It encodes CSANAGQASLSYGYTF.

The rearrangement uses TRBV23-1 and TRBJ1-5; D gene ambiguous. TRBV23-1 belongs to the ORF category, with a function that is uncertain. V was trimmed by 6 bases and J by 3 bases, leaving 15 bases between them. This CDR3 is 15 amino acids long. In DNA, the CDR3 is TGCGCCAGCAGCCTCGGACCGAGACTCAATCAGCCCCAGCATTTT. Translating gives CASSLGPRLNQPQHF.

The chain uses TRBV21-1 and TRBJ2-1; the table calls TRBD1, which could not be checked here. TRBV21-1 is reported as a pseudogene. The CDR3 sequence is 13 residues long. CDR3 in amino acids: CASKTGPYNEQFF. The CDR3 region has the DNA TGTGCCAGCAAGACAGGGCCCTACAATGAGCAGTTCTTC.

V and J are TRBV6-1 and TRBJ1-2, with D perhaps TRBD1 (6 bases). The CDR3 contains 17 residues. Germline V gene sequence: CDR1 MNHNS, CDR2 SASEGT. The V gene lost 3 bases and the J gene lost 0 bases, with 17 bases spanning the gap. CDR3 bases: TGTGCCAGCAGTGACCCGACAGGCTTGGATACTAACTATGGCTACACCTTC. Residues: CASSDPTGLDTNYGYTF.

The V call is TRBV12-3 or TRBV12-4, the J call TRBJ2-1, with 10 bases aligning to TRBD2. V gave up 8 bases and J gave up 7 bases; unmatched junction bases: 5. The CDR3 is 13 amino acids. The CDR3 DNA sequence: TGTGCCAGCCAAGCTAGCGGGAGAAATGAGCAGTTCTTC. It specifies CASQASGRNEQFF.

The chain combines TRBV2 with TRBJ1-1; tentatively, D is TRBD1 (6 bases). Trimming removed 7 bases from V and 1 base from J, with 16 bases in between. The CDR3 runs 15 residues. Germline CDR1 SNHLY, CDR2 FYNNEI. The CDR3 DNA is TGTGCCAGCACCTCCAGGGGTCTGTCGAACACTGAAGCTTTCTTT. This codes for CASTSRGLSNTEAFF.

The chain couples TRBV29-1 to TRBJ1-5; weak D call: TRBD1 (5 bases). The CDR3 loop spans 12 amino acids. The ends were cut back, 4 bases at V and 5 bases at J, with 9 bases in the middle. Germline CDR1 SQVTM, CDR2 ANQGSEA. CDR3 residues: CSVGQLDQPQHF. DNA of the CDR3: TGCAGCGTTGGACAGCTTGATCAGCCCCAGCATTTT.

Ten or more counts support this clone. V and J are TRBV12-5 and TRBJ1-1, with a possible D match to TRBD1 (5 bases). V dropped 1 base and J dropped 6 bases, with 12 bases sitting between them. This CDR3 is 14 amino acids long. Per the germline V gene, CDR1 is LGHNT and CDR2 is FRNRAP. CDR3 DNA sequence: TGTGCTAGTGGTTTGGAGGGGTTGGGGGCTGAAGCTTTCTTT. It is translated as CASGLEGLGAEAFF.

This clone appeared once. Other DNA sequences within the sample encode an identical CDR3. This chain connects TRBV18 to TRBJ2-3, with D hard to call. Trimming pared 6 bases from V and 0 bases from J, leaving 4 bases between. The germline CDR1 and CDR2 sequences are KGHSH and LQKENI. CDR3 size: 12 residues. CDR3 amino acids: CASSPSTDTQYF. The CDR3 bases are TGTGCCAGCTCTCCTAGCACAGATACGCAGTATTTT.

V and J are TRBV29-1 and TRBJ2-7; 8 bases align to TRBD1. The germline gives CDR1 SQVTM, CDR2 ANQGSEA. V gave up 4 bases and J gave up 6 bases; unmatched junction bases: 11. CDR3 size: 14 residues. The CDR3 spells CSVGRGQGTSEQYF. CDR3 DNA: TGCAGCGTTGGACGTGGACAGGGAACATCCGAGCAGTACTTC.

The CDR3 is CASRGQSQDKETQYF. The CDR3 DNA is TGTGCCAGCAGGGGACAGAGTCAGGATAAAGAGACCCAGTACTTC. The chain recombines TRBV2 with TRBJ2-5, with TRBD1 matching over 7 bases. Germline V CDR1 and CDR2: SNHLY, FYNNEI. The CDR3 runs 15 residues. V gave up 6 bases and J gave up 3 bases; unmatched junction bases: 10.

The chain has TRBV6-5 and TRBJ2-7; the D gene is possibly TRBD1 (5 bases). The CDR3 extends over 13 amino acids. The germline V gene has CDR1 MNHEY and CDR2 SVGAGI. Trimming took off 6 bases at V and 4 bases at J, with 13 bases between the two ends. CDR3 residues: CASRDTTLYEQYF. DNA of the CDR3: TGTGCCAGCAGGGACACCACCCTTTACGAGCAGTACTTC.